The sequence of this T cell receptor (beta chain) was determined in a study of T cell repertoires in cytomegalovirus infection. Across the whole study: Recently identified HLA-C-restricted CMV epitopes were among the peptides used. It can be stated that public TCR beta signatures indicated CMV infection as well as a matching HLA type. Study results and limitations: CMV-specific HLA-C-restricted TCR beta clonotypes dominated the ex vivo response. People with CMV and the relevant HLA were identified by cumulative public TCR beta family frequency.

Ten or more counts support this clonotype. Antigen: not known. Germline V gene lookup returns CDR1 SEHNR and CDR2 FQNEAQ (reference sequence). This CDR3 has 15 residues. V dropped 4 bases and J dropped 0 bases, with 10 bases sitting between them. From the reads, TCRdb called clonotypes with MiXCR, one entry per CDR3 protein. The profile shows about 310,000 distinct CDR3 sequences, 25% of them singletons. The sequencing used cultured PBMCs, collected from culture after CMV antigen stimulation. This clonotype was obtained from a human donor in good health (CMV status not recorded). Some clones in this sample may be carry-over from other donors' samples. The chain carries TRBV7-9 and TRBJ2-1; D possibly uses TRBD1 or TRBD2 (5 bases each). Here the CDR3 DNA reads TGTGCCAGCAGCTCAGGGACCGACTCCTACAATGAGCAGTTCTTC. Its protein is CASSSGTDSYNEQFF.